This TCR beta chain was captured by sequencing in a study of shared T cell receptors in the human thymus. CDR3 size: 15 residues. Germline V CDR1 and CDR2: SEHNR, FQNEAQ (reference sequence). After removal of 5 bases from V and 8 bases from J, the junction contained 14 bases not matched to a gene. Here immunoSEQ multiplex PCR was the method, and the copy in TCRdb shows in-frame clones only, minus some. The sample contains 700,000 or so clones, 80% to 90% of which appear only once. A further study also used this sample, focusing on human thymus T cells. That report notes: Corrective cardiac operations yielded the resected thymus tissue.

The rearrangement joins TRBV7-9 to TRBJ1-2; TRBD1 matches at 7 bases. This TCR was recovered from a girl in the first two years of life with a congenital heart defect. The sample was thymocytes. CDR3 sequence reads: CASSTPTGYWEGYTF. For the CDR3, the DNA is TGTGCCAGCAGCACGCCGACAGGGTATTGGGAAGGCTACACCTTC.